This T cell receptor (beta chain) was recovered during a study of vaccination and CD4 T cells after COVID-19. An Oncomine TCR Beta short-read assay was used to sequence the DNA from cultured CD4+ T cells. TCRdb re-derived calls from the PCR reads in MiXCR, one entry per CDR3 protein. This table has about 9,000 distinct CDR3 sequences, nearly 20% appearing once. Treatment of the sample: roughly 10-day PBMC culture with coronavirus spike peptide pools or control peptides (ViraFEST assay). The V end was cut by 6 bases, the J end by 2 bases, with 10 bases between. CDR1 is SNHLY and CDR2 is FYNNEI in the germline V gene. CDR3 length: 13 residues. This clonotype is deemed medium-sized. Its specificity is unknown.

The J gene is TRBJ2-5, the V gene TRBV2; D unclear. Specimen: CD4+ T cells from blood, cultured in vitro, collected after SARS-CoV-2 vaccination. This sequence originates from a human donor who had recovered from COVID-19. The CDR3 sequence: CASSAYRQETQYF. CDR3 DNA: TGTGCCAGCAGCGCCTACAGACAAGAGACCCAGTACTTC.